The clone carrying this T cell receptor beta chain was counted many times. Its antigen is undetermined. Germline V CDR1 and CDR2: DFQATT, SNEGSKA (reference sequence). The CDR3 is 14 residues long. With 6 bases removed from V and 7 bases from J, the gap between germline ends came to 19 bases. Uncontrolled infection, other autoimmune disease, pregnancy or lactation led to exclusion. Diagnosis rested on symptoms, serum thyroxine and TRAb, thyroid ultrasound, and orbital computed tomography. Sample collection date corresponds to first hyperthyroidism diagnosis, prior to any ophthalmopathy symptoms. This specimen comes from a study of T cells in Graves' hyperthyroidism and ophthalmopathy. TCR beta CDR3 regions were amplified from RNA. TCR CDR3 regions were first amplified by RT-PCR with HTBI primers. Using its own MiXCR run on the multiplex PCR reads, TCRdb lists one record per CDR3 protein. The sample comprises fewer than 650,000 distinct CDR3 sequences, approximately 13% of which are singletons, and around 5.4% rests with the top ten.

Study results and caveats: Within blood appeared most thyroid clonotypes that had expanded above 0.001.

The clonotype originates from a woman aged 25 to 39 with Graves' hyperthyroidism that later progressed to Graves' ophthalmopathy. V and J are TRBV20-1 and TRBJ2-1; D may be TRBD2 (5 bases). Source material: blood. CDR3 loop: CSAYARGPRNEQFF. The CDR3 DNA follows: TGCAGTGCGTACGCGAGAGGGCCGAGGAATGAGCAGTTCTTC.